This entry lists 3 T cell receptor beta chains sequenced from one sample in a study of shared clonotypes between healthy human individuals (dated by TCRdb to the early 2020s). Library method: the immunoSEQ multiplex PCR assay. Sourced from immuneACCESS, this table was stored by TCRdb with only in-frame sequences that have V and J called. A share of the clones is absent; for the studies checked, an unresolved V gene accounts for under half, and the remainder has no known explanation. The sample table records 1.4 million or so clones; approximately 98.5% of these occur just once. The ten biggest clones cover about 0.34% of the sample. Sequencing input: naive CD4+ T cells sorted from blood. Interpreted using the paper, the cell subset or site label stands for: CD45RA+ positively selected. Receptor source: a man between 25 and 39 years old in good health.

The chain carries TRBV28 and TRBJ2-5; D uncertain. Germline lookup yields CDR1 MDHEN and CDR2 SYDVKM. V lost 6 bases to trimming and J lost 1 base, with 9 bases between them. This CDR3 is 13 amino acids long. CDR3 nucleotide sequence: TGTGCCAGCAGCCAAAAGGCCCAAGAGACCCAGTACTTC. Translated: CASSQKAQETQYF.

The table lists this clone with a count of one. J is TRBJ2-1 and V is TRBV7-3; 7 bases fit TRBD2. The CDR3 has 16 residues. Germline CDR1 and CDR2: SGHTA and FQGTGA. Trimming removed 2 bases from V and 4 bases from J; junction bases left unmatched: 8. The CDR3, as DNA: TGTGCCAGCAGCTTACTCGCGGGAGCGGTGTACAATGAGCAGTTCTTC. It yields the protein CASSLLAGAVYNEQFF.

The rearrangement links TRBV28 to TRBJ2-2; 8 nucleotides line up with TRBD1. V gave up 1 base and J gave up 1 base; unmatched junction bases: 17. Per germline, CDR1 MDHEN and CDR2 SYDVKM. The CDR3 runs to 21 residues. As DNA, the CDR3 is TGTGCCAGCAGTTTATCTCTTCGGGGTGGGGCAGGGGGCCAGAACACCGGGGAGCTGTTTTTT. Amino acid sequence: CASSLSLRGGAGGQNTGELFF.